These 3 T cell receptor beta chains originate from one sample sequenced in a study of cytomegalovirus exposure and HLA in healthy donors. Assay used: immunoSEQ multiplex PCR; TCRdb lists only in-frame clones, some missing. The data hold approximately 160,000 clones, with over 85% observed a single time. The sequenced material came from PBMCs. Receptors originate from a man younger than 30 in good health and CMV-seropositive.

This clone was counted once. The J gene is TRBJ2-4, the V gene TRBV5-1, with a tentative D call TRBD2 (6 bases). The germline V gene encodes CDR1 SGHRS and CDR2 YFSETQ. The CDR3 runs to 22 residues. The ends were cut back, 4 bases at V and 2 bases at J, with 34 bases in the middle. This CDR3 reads CASSPGLIGLSGERGTKNIQYF. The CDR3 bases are TGCGCCAGCAGCCCCGGGCTTATCGGTCTATCGGGAGAGAGGGGTACCAAAAACATTCAGTACTTC.

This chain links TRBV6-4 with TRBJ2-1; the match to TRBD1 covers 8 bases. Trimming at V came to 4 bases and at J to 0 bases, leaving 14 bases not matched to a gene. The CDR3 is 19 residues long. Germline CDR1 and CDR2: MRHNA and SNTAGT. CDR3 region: CASSARHQPGTGSYNEQFF. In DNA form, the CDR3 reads TGTGCCAGCAGTGCCCGCCACCAACCCGGGACAGGCTCCTACAATGAGCAGTTCTTC.

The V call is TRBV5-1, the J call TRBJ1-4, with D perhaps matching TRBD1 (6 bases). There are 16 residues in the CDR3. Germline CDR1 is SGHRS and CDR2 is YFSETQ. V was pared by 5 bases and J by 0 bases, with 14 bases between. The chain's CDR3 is CASRRRDTPTNEKLFF. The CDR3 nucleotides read TGCGCCAGCAGGAGACGGGACACCCCAACTAATGAAAAACTGTTTTTT.